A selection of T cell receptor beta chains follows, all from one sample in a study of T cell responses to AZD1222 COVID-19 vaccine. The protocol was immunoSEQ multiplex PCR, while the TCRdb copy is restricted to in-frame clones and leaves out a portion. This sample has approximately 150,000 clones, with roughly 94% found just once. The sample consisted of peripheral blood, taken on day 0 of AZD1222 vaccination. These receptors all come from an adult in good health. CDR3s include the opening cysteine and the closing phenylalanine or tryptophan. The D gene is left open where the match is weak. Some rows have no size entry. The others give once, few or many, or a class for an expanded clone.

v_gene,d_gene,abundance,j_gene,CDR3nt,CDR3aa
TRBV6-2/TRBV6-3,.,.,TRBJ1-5,TGTGCCAGCAGTTTCCACGATCAGCCCCAGCATTTT,CASSFHDQPQHF
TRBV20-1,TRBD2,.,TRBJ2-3,TGCAGTGCTGGTGTTAGCGGGGGGGCCGGAGATACGCAGTATTTT,CSAGVSGGAGDTQYF
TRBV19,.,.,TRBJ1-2,TGTGCCAGTACCCGGGACAACTATGGCTACACCTTC,CASTRDNYGYTF
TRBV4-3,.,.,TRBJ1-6,TGCGCCAGCAGCCAAGATAGCTCCTATAATTCACCCCTCCACTTT,CASSQDSSYNSPLHF
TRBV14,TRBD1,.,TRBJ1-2,TGTGCCAGCAGCCGTTATGGACAGGGGGCTTCCACCTTC,CASSRYGQGASTF
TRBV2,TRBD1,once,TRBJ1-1,TGTGCCAGCAGTGACCATACAGGGGGCGCATTCCAAGCTTTCTTT,CASSDHTGGAFQAFF
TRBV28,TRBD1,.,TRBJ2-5,TGTGCCAGCAGCTTCGCCAGGACAGGGGGAAGGGAGACCCAGTACTTC,CASSFARTGGRETQYF
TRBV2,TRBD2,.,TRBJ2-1,TGTGCCAGCAGTGAAGCGGGACTAGGCAATGAGCAGTTCTTC,CASSEAGLGNEQFF
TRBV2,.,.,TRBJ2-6,TGTGCCAGCAGTGCCTACTCTGGGGCCAACGTCCTGACTTTC,CASSAYSGANVLTF
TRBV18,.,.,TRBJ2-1,TGTGCCAGCTCACCTAGGACCCAAACGGGCAATGAGCAGTTCTTC,CASSPRTQTGNEQFF
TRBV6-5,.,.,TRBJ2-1,TGTGCCAGCAGCAATGGAGCCGTAGTCAATGAGCAGTTCTTC,CASSNGAVVNEQFF
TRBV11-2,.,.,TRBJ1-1,TGTGCCAGCAGCTTAGCAGCCGGAGGGAGGACTGAAGCTTTCTTT,CASSLAAGGRTEAFF
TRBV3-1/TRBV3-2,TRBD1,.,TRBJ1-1,TGTGCCAGCAGCCAAAGCCCGCCGACGGACAGGCCGCCGTCCTTT,CASSQSPPTDRPPSF
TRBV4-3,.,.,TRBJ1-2,TGCGCCAGCAGCCAAGAACTACAGGCCTATGATGGCTACACCTTC,CASSQELQAYDGYTF
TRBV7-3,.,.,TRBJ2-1,TGTGCCAGCAGCTTATCGGGACGAAGGAATGAGCAGTTCTTC,CASSLSGRRNEQFF
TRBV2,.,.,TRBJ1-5,TGTGCCAGCAGTGAGATGGGGCCCCCTAATCAGCCCCAGCATTTT,CASSEMGPPNQPQHF
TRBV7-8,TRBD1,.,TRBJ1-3,TGTGCCAGCAGCCTAGGAGGGGGCGGAAACACCATATATTTT,CASSLGGGGNTIYF
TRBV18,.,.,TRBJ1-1,TGTGCCAGCTCACCAGGACAAGACACTGAAGCTTTCTTT,CASSPGQDTEAFF
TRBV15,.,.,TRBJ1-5,TGTGCCACCAGCAGAGTGGCAGTCGGTCAGCCCCAGCATTTT,CATSRVAVGQPQHF
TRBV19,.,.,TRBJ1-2,TGTGCCAGTAGCCCTGAAAACTATGGCTACACCTTC,CASSPENYGYTF
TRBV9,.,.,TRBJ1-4,TGTGCCAGCAGCGTGGGGGACGGTTTCGAAAAACTGTTTTTT,CASSVGDGFEKLFF
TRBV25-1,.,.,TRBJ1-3,TGTGCCAGCAGTGAACAGGGCCGATTAGACACCATATATTTT,CASSEQGRLDTIYF
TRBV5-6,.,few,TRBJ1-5,TGTGCCAGCAGCTTACAGCTTTATAGCAATCAGCCCCAGCATTTT,CASSLQLYSNQPQHF
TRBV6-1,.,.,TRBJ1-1,TGTGCCAGCAGTGAATCAGTACTGAACACTGAAGCTTTCTTT,CASSESVLNTEAFF
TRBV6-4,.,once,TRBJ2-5,TGTGCCAGCAGTCCTAGCGAGCGGGAGACCCAGTACTTC,CASSPSERETQYF
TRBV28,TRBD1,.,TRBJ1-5,TGTGCCAGCAGATTTGGACAGGGAGCGTTCAGGCCCCAGCATTTT,CASRFGQGAFRPQHF
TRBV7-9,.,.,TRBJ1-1,TGTGCCAGTAGGGGGGAGAAGGCTTTCTTT,CASRGEKAFF